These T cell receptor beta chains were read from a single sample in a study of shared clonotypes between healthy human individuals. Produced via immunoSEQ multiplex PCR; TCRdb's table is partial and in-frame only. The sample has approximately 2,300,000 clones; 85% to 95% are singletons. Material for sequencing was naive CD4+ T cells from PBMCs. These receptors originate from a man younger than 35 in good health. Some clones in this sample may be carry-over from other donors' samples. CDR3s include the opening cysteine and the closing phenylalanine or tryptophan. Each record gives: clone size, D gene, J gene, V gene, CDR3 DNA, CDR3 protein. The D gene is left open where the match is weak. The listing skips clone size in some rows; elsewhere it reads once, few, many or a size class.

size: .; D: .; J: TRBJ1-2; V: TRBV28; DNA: TGTGCCAGCAGTTTAAAGACAGAGAACTATGGCTACACCTTC; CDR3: CASSLKTENYGYTF
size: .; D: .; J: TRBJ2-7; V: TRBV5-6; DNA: TGTGCCAGCAGCTTCTTCGCAGGGCCCTCCTTCGACGAGCAGTACTTC; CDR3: CASSFFAGPSFDEQYF
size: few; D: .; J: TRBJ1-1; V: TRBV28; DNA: TGTGCCAGCAGTTTAGGATGGGGAACTACCCTCACTGAAGCTTTCTTT; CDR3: CASSLGWGTTLTEAFF
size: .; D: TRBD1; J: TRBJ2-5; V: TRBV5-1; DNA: TGCGCCAGCAGCTACTACCGGGACAGGGGAGCAGAGACCCAGTACTTC; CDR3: CASSYYRDRGAETQYF
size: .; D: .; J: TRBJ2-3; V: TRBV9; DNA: TGTGCCAGCAGCGTTAGTAGCACAGATACGCAGTATTTT; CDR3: CASSVSSTDTQYF
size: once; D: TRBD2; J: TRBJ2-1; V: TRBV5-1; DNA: TGCGCCAGCAGCTTAGGTCGACGGGAGGGCCGCAGTTTCTTC; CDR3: CASSLGRREGRSFF
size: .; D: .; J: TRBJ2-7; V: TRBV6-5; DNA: TGTGCCAGCAGTTACTCTCAGGGCTACGAGCAGTACTTC; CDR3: CASSYSQGYEQYF
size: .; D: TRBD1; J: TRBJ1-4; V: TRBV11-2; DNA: TGTGCCAGCAGGGGGACAGGGCCCGGACGGTCTCCCGAAAAACTGTTTTTT; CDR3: CASRGTGPGRSPEKLFF
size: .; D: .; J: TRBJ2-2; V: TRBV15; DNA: TGTGCCACCAGCAGAGATCTCCGCGGGCTGAACACCGGGGAGCTGTTTTTT; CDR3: CATSRDLRGLNTGELFF
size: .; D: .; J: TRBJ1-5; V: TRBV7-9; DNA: TGTGCCAGCAGCTCCCTAGGGCCCCAGCATTTT; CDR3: CASSSLGPQHF
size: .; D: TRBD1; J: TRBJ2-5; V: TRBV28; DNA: TGTGCCAGCAGGCGGGGACAGGGGGCAGGTCAAGAGACCCAGTACTTC; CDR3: CASRRGQGAGQETQYF
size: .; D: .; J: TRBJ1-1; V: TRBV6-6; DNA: TGTGCCAGCAGCGCGGCCTGGGGAACTGAAGCTTTCTTT; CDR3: CASSAAWGTEAFF
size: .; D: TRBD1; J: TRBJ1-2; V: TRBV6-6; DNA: TGTGCCAGCAGTCCCTTCCCAACAGGGGGCGCGAGTGGCTACACCTTC; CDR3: CASSPFPTGGASGYTF
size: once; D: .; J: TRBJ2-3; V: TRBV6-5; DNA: TGTGCCAGCAGTTACTCGAGAACGGGTTTCAGGGATACGCAGTATTTT; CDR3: CASSYSRTGFRDTQYF
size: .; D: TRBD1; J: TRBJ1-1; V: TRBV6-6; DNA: TGTGCCAGCAGATTCGGGACAGGGGTGGCTGAAGCTTTCTTT; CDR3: CASRFGTGVAEAFF
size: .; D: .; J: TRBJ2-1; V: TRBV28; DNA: TGTGCCAGCAGTTTCTCCTCGCTAAGTTACAATGAGCAGTTCTTC; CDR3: CASSFSSLSYNEQFF
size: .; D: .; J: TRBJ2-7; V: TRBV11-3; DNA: TGTGCCAGCAGCTCGAACCCGCAGGGTAACGAGCAGTACTTC; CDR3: CASSSNPQGNEQYF
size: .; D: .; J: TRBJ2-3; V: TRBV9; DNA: TGTGCCAGCAGCGTAACTAGCTTGCTACCCACAGATACGCAGTATTTT; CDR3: CASSVTSLLPTDTQYF
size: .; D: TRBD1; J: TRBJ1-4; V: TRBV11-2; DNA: TGTGCCAGCAGCGGACAGGGGGGTCGGGAAAAACTGTTTTTT; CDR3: CASSGQGGREKLFF
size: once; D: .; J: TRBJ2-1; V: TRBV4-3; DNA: TGCGCCAGCAGCCAAACTCTCGTGGTCTCCTACAATGAGCAGTTCTTC; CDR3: CASSQTLVVSYNEQFF
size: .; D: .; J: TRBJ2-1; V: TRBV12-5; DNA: TGTGCTAGTGGCGACGAAAGGGCCTACAATGAGCAGTTCTTC; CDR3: CASGDERAYNEQFF
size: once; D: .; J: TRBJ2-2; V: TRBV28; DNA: TGTGCCAGCAGGGCTCGGAGCCTCACCGGGGAGCTGTTTTTT; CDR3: CASRARSLTGELFF
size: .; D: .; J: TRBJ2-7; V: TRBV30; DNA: TGTGCCTCCATTGCAGGTTCCTACGAGCAGTACTTC; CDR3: CASIAGSYEQYF
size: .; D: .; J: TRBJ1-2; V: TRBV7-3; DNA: TGTGCCAGCAGCTTAAAGGGTGTCGATGGCTACACCTTC; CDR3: CASSLKGVDGYTF
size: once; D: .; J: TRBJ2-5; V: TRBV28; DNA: TGTGCCAGCAGTTCCCTAGACAGGAACCAAGAGACCCAGTACTTC; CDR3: CASSSLDRNQETQYF
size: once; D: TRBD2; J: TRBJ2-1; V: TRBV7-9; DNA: TGTGCCAGCAGCTCCGGCCGTCGGATACTAGCGGGAATCTACAATGAGCAGTTCTTC; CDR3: CASSSGRRILAGIYNEQFF
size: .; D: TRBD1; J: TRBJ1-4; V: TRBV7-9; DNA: TGTGCCAGCAGCTCCAGGGGGGGCACTAATGAAAAACTGTTTTTT; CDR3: CASSSRGGTNEKLFF
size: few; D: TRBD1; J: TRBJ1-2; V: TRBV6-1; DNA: TGTGCCACCATCAAGGGGGGGGACAGCCTCGGCTACACCTTC; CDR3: CATIKGGDSLGYTF
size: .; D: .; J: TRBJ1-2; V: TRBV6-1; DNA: TGTGCCAGCAGTGAATTCGCAATGGCATTC; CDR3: CASSEFAMAF
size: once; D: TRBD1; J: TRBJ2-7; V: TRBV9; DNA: TGTGCCAGCAGCGTAGGGACAGGGCTATACGAGCAGTACTTC; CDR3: CASSVGTGLYEQYF
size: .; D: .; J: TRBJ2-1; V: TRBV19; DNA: TGTGCCAGTAGTATAGATCGTCTAGAAAACAATGAGCAGTTCTTC; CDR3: CASSIDRLENNEQFF
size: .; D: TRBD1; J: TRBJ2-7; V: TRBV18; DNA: TGTGCCAGCTTACCGGGACAGGGGGACGAGCAGTACTTC; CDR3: CASLPGQGDEQYF
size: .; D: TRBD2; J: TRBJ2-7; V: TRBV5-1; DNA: TGCGCCAGCAGCCAGCTAACTAGCGGGAGCTCCTACGAGCAGTACTTC; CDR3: CASSQLTSGSSYEQYF
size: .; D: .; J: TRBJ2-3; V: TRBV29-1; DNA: TGCAGCGTGGCCCCCTTAGGGGGTACGACAGATACGCAGTATTTT; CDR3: CSVAPLGGTTDTQYF
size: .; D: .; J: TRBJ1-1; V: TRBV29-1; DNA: TGCAGCGCAACGAGGGGCTTGAACACTGAAGCTTTCTTT; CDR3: CSATRGLNTEAFF